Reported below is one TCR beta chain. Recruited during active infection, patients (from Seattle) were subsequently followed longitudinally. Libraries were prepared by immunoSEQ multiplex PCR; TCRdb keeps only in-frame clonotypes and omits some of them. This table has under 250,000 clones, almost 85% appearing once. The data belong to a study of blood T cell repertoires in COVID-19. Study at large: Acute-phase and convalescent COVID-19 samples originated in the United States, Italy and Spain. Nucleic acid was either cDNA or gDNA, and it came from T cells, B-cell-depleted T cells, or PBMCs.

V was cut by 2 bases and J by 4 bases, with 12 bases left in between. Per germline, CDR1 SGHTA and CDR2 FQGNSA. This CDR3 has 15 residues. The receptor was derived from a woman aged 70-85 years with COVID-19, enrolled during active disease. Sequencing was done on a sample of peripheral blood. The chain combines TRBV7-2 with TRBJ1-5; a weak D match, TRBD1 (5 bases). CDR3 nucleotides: TGTGCCAGCAGCTTATTACAGGTTGAGAATCAGCCCCAGCATTTT. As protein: CASSLLQVENQPQHF. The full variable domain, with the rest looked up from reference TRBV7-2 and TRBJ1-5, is GAGVSQSPSNKVTEKGKDVELRCDPISGHTALYWYRQSLGQGLEFLIYFQGNSAPDKSGLPSDRFSAERTGGSVSTLTIQRTQQEDSAVYLCASSLLQVENQPQHFGDGTRLSIL.